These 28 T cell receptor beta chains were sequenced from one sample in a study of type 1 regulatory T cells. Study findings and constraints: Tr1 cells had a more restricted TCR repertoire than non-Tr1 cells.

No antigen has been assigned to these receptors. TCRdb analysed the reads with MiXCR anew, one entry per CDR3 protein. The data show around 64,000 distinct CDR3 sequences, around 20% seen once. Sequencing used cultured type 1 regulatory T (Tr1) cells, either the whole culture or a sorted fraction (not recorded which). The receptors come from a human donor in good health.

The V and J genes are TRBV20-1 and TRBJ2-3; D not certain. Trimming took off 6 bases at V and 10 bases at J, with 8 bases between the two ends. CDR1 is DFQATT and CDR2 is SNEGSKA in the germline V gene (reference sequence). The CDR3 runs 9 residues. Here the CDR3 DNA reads TGCAGTGCCGGGCACCCGCAGTATTTT. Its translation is CSAGHPQYF.

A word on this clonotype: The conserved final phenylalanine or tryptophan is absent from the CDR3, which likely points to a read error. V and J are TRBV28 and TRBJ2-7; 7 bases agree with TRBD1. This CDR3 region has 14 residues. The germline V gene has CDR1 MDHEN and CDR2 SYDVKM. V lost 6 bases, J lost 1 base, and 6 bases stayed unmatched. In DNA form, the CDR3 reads TGTGCCAGCAGAACGACAGGGAAGTCCTACGAGCAGTACTTA. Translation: CASRTTGKSYEQYL.

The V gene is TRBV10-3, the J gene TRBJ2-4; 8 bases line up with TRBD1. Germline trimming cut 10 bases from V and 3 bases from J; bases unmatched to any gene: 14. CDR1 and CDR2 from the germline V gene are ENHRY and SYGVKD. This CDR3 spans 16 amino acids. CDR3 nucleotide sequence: TGTGCCAGAAGCTTGACAGGGGAATTTGGCAAAAACATTCAGTACTTC. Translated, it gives CARSLTGEFGKNIQYF.

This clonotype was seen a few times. The DNA for the CDR3 is TGCGCCAGCAGCCACCGAGAGGGACCCTCCTACGAGCAGTACTTC. Translating gives CASSHREGPSYEQYF. The chain combines TRBV4-3 with TRBJ2-7; D tentatively fits TRBD1 or TRBD2 (5 bases each). In germline, CDR1 is LGHNA, CDR2 YSLEER. Trimming removed 3 bases from V and 0 bases from J, with 12 bases in between. The CDR3 sequence is 15 residues long.

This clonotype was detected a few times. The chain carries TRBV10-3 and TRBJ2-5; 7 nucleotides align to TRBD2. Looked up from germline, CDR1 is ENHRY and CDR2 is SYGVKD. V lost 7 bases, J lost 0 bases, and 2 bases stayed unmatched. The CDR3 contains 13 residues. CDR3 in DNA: TGTGCCATCATGGCGGGGGACCAAGAGACCCAGTACTTC. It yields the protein CAIMAGDQETQYF.

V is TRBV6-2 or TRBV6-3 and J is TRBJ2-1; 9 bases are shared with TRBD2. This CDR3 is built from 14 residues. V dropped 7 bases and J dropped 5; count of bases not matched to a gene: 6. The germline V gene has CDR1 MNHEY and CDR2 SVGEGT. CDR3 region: CASISLAGHNEQFF. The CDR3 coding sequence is TGTGCCAGCATATCGCTAGCGGGACACAATGAGCAGTTCTTC.

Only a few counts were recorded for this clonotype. CDR3 nucleotides: TGTGCCAGCAGCTTATTAGGCCCCGAGGCCGGGGAGCTGTTTTTT. Encoded protein: CASSLLGPEAGELFF. The rearrangement joins TRBV7-2 to TRBJ2-2, with D uncertain. Germline CDR1 and CDR2: SGHTA and FQGNSA. The CDR3 contains 15 residues. Trimming took 2 bases from V and 6 from J, leaving 13 bases between them.

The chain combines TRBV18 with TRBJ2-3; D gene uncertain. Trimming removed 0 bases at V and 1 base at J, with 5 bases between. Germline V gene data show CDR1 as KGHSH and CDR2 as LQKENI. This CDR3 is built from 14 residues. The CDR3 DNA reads TGTGCCAGCTCACCACCACGGGGCACAGATACGCAGTATTTT. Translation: CASSPPRGTDTQYF. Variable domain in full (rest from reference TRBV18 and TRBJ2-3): NAGVMQNPRHLVRRRGQEARLRCSPMKGHSHVYWYRQLPEEGLKFMVYLQKENIIDESGMPKERFSAEFPKEGPSILRIQQVVRGDSAAYFCASSPPRGTDTQYFGPGTRLTVL.

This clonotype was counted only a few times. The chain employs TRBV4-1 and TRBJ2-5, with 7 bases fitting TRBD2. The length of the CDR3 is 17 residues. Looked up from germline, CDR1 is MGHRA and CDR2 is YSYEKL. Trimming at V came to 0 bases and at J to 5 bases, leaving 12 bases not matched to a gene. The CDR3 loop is CASSQDRLAAGWETQYF. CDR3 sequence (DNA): TGCGCCAGCAGCCAAGACAGACTAGCCGCCGGTTGGGAGACCCAGTACTTC.

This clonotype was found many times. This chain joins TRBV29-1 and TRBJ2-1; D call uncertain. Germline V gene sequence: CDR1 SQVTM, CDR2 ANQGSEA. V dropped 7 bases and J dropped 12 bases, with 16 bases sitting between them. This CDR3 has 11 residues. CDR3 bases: TGCAGCGCCGCAACGTTCGAGCCGCAGTTCTTC. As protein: CSAATFEPQFF.

The CDR3 nucleotides read TGTGCCAGCCGCTTCGGGGGGGGCGGCGAGCAGTACTTC. This codes for CASRFGGGGEQYF. This chain joins TRBV25-1 and TRBJ2-7, with 8 bases that match TRBD2. The CDR3 spans 13 residues. J was trimmed by 6 bases and V by 8 bases; bases with no gene match: 9. The germline CDR1 and CDR2 sequences are MGHDK and SYGVNS.

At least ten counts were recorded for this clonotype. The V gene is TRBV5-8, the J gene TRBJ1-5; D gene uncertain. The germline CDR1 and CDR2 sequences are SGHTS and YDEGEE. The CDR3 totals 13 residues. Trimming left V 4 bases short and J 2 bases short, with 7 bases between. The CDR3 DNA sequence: TGTGCCAGCAGCCTGACGGGCAATCAGCCCCAGCATTTT. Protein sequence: CASSLTGNQPQHF.

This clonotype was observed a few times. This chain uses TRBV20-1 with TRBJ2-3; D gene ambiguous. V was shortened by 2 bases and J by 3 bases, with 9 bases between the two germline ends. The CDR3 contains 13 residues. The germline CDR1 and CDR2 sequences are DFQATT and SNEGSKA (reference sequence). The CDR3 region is CSARSPLTDTQYF. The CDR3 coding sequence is TGCAGTGCTAGATCCCCCCTTACAGATACGCAGTATTTT.

In nucleotides, the CDR3 is TGTGCCAGCAGTTTAGGGACTAGCGGGGCGACTACAGATACGCAGTATTTT. Translating it yields CASSLGTSGATTDTQYF. The rearrangement joins TRBV12-3 or TRBV12-4 to TRBJ2-3; 12 nucleotides agree with TRBD2. V shed 1 base, J shed 3 bases, and the junction held 5 bases outside the gene matches. This CDR3 region has 17 residues.

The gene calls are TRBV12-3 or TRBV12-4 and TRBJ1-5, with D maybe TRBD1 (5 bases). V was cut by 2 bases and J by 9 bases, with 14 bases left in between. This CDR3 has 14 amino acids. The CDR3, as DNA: TGTGCCAGCAGTTTAAGGCAGGGTCCTTGGCCCCAGCATTTT. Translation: CASSLRQGPWPQHF.

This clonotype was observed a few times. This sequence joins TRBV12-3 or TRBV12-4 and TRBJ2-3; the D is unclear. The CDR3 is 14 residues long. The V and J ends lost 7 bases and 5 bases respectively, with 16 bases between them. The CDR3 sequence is CASTRRVGLDTQYF. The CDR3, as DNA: TGTGCCAGCACCCGACGCGTGGGGTTAGATACGCAGTATTTT.

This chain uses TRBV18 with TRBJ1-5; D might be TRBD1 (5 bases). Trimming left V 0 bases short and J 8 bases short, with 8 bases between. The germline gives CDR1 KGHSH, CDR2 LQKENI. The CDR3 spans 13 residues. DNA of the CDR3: TGTGCCAGCTCACCACCGTGGGGGGAGCCCCAGCATTTT. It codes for CASSPPWGEPQHF.

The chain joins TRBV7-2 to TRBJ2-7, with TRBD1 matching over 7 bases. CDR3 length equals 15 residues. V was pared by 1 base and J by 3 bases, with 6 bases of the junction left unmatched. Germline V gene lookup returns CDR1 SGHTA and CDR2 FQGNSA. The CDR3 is CASSLDRGGYYEQYF. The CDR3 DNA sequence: TGTGCCAGCAGCTTAGACAGGGGCGGATACTACGAGCAGTACTTC.

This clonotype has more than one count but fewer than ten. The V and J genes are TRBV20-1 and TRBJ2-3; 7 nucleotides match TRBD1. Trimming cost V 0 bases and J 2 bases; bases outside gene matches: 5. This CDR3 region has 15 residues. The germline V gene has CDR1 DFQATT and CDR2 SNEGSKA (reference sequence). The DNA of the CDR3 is TGCAGTGCTAGAGATCTGGACAGGAACACAGATACGCAGTATTTT. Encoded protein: CSARDLDRNTDTQYF.

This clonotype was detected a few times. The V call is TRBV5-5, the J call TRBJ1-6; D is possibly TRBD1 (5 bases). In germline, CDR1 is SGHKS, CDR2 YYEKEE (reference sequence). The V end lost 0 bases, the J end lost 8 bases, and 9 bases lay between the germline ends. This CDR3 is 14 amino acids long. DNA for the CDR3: TGTGCCAGCAGCTTGGAAGGACATTATTCACCCCTCCACTTT. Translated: CASSLEGHYSPLHF.

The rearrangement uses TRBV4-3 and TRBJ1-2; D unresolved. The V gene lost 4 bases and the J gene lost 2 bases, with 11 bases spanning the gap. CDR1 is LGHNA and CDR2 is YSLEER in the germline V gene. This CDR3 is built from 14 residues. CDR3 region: CASSRNLDNYGYTF. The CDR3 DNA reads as TGCGCCAGCAGCCGGAACCTAGACAACTATGGCTACACCTTC.

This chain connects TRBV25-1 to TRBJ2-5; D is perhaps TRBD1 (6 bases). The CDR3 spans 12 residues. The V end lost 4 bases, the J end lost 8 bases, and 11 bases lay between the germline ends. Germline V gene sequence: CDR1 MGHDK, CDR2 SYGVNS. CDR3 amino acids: CASSVTGQTQYF. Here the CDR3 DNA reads TGTGCCAGCAGTGTAACAGGGCAAACCCAGTACTTC.

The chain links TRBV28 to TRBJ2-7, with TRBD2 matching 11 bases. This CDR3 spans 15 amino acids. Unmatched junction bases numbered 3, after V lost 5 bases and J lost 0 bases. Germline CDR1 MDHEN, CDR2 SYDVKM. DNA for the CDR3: TGTGCCAGCAGTACTAGCGGGAGAGTCTCCTACGAGCAGTACTTC. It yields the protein CASSTSGRVSYEQYF.

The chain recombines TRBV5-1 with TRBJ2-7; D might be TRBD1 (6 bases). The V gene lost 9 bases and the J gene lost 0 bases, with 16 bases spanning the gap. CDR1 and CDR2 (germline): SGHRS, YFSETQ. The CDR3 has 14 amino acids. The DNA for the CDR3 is TGCGCCACCTCTCCAGGGACACCCTCCTACGAGCAGTACTTC. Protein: CATSPGTPSYEQYF.

In nucleotides, the CDR3 is TGCGCCAGCAGCATACAGGGTAGCAGTGGCTATGGCTACACCTTC. Translating it yields CASSIQGSSGYGYTF. The V and J genes are TRBV5-1 and TRBJ1-2; D may be TRBD1 (6 bases). The CDR3 covers 15 residues. The germline V and J ends were trimmed by 4 bases and 4 bases, with 17 bases remaining between them. The germline V gene encodes CDR1 SGHRS and CDR2 YFSETQ.

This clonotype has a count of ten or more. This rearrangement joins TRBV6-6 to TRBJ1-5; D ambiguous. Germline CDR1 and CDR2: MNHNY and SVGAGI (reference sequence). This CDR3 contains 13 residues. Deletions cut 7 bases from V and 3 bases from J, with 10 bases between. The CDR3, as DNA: TGTGCCAGCAACCCTCAGTACAATCAGCCCCAGCATTTT. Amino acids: CASNPQYNQPQHF.

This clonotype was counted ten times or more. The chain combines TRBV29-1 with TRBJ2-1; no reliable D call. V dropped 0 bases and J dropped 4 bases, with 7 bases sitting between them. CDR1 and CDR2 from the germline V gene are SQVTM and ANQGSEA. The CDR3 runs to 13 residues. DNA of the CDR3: TGCAGCGTTGAAGATCCCATGTACAATGAGCAGTTCTTC. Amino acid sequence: CSVEDPMYNEQFF.

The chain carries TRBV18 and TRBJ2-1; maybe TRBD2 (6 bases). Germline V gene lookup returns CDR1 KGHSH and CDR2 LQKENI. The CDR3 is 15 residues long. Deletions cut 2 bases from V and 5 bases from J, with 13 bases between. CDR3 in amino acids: CASSPTLAFNNEQFF. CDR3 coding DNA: TGTGCCAGCTCACCAACGCTAGCGTTTAACAATGAGCAGTTCTTC.